This is a list of T cell receptor beta chains from one sample in a study of shared clonotypes between healthy human individuals. TCRdb's table, derived via immunoSEQ multiplex PCR, lists solely in-frame clones and lacks some. The data hold around 500,000 clones, with roughly three quarters observed a single time. Input material: PBMCs. The receptors stem from a woman aged 40 to 50 in good health. Some clones in this sample may be carry-over from other donors' samples. Each CDR3 is given without its conserved first and last residue.

V: TRBV7-2
J: TRBJ2-5
CDR3: ASSRDYQETQY

V: TRBV18
J: TRBJ1-2
CDR3: ASSPTRDRDYGYT

V: TRBV7-9
J: TRBJ1-1
CDR3: ASSLGLRGEAF

V: TRBV5-1
J: TRBJ1-3
CDR3: ASSIQGGGNTIY

V: TRBV18
J: TRBJ1-1
CDR3: ASSIQGVEAF

V: TRBV5-1
J: TRBJ2-5
CDR3: ASSLLPQETQY

V: TRBV18
J: TRBJ1-3
CDR3: ASSPGNSGNTIY

V: TRBV5-8
J: TRBJ2-1
CDR3: ASSRTFGTVGKVGEQF

V: TRBV29-1
J: TRBJ2-7
CDR3: SARTPGLVLTSSYEQY

V: TRBV5-4
J: TRBJ2-7
CDR3: ASSHNVETAYEQY

V: TRBV18
J: TRBJ2-1
CDR3: ASSAGTSAWNEQF

V: TRBV5-1
J: TRBJ1-5
CDR3: ASSPTPSTGSQPQH

V: TRBV6-1
J: TRBJ2-5
CDR3: ASSARQGFDQETQY

V: TRBV18
J: TRBJ2-7
CDR3: ASSQTGLPYEQY

V: TRBV11-2
J: TRBJ2-7
CDR3: ASSLDPARALV

V: TRBV18
J: TRBJ2-2
CDR3: ASSPGTGGSGELF

V: TRBV29-1
J: TRBJ2-1
CDR3: SVSYNEQF

V: TRBV21-1
J: TRBJ2-5
CDR3: ASNFILGLAEHQETQY

V: TRBV2
J: TRBJ2-7
CDR3: ASSKTAGLAGEAEQY

V: TRBV7-6
J: TRBJ1-5
CDR3: ASSLGQDNQPQH

V: TRBV5-1
J: TRBJ2-3
CDR3: ASSSGTGTDTQY

V: TRBV10-1
J: TRBJ2-2
CDR3: ASSESGNTGELF

V: TRBV7-9
J: TRBJ2-2
CDR3: ASSLLTGNTGELF

V: TRBV7-2
J: TRBJ2-5
CDR3: ASSAGTSKETQY

V: TRBV9
J: TRBJ2-2
CDR3: ASSVGFLTGELF

V: TRBV30
J: TRBJ2-7
CDR3: AWSVPGGGYEQY

V: TRBV10-3
J: TRBJ1-5
CDR3: AISGDSDQPQH

V: TRBV6-8
J: TRBJ2-5
CDR3: ASPKDQREETQY

V: TRBV7-8
J: TRBJ2-5
CDR3: ASSPRTSRETQY

V: TRBV7-8
J: TRBJ2-3
CDR3: ASSPRTSGTDTQY